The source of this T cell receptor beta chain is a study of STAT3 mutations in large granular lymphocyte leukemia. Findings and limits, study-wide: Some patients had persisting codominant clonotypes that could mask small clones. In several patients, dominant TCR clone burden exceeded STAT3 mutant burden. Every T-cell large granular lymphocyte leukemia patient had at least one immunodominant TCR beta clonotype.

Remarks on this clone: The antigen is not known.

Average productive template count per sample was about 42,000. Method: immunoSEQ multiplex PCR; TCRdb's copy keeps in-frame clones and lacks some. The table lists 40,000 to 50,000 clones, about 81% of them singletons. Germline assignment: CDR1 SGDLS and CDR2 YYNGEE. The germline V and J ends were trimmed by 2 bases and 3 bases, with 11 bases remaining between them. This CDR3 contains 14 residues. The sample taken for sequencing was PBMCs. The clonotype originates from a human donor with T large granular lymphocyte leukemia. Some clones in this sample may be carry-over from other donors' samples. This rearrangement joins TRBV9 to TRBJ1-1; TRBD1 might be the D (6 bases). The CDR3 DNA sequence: TGTGCCAGCAGCGTTAAGGGGGGAGACACTGAAGCTTTCTTT. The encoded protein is CASSVKGGDTEAFF.